The source of this T cell receptor (beta chain) is a study of T cell repertoires and leukemia-associated antigens. With 6 bases removed from V and 2 bases from J, the gap between germline ends came to 15 bases. Per germline, CDR1 SGDLS and CDR2 YYNGEE. This CDR3 region has 15 residues. This clonotype is termed medium-sized (0.01 to 0.1%). Its specificity is not known. TCRdb reprocessed the 5' RACE reads via MiXCR and lists one record per CDR3 protein. The sample includes some 11,000 distinct CDR3 sequences, over 40% seen only once; the top ten take roughly 30%. The V call is TRBV9, the J call TRBJ2-1; tentatively, D is TRBD1 (5 bases). Sequencing was done on a sample of CD3+ T cells sorted from blood and cultured. The source of this sequence is a female donor in good health. CDR3 sequence: CASTPRDYTYNEQFF. In DNA form, the CDR3 reads TGTGCCAGCACCCCCAGGGATTACACCTACAATGAGCAGTTCTTC.